This TCR beta chain was documented in a study of T cell responses to AZD1222 COVID-19 vaccine. Here immunoSEQ multiplex PCR was the method, and the copy in TCRdb shows in-frame clones only, minus some. The sample comprises roughly 72,000 clones, around 88% of which are singletons, and 8% to 10% rests with the top ten. Regarding this clone: Its antigen remains unknown.

This CDR3 spans 13 amino acids. The germline V gene encodes CDR1 GTSNPN and CDR2 SVGIG (reference sequence). V gave up 0 bases and J gave up 8 bases, with 10 bases separating them. Study conclusions and caveats: Donors were chiefly white British, with a greater number of females, and clonal diversity was perhaps underestimated. The study reported that nearly half of spike-specific TCRs target unmutated variant regions. Just a handful of people given AZD1222 tested seropositive at baseline.

J is TRBJ1-4 and V is TRBV30, with a tentative D call TRBD1 (5 bases). The clonotype originates from an adult who received the MenACWY meningococcal vaccine as a control. The sample here was peripheral blood, taken 28 days after the second dose of the MenACWY control vaccine. The CDR3 DNA sequence: TGTGCCTGGAGTGTATTGGAGGGGGAAAAACTGTTTTTT. Residues: CAWSVLEGEKLFF. The full variable domain, rest sourced from reference TRBV30 and TRBJ1-4, is SQTIHQWPATLVQPVGSPLSLECTVEGTSNPNLYWYRQAAGRGLQLLFYSVGIGQISSEVPQNLSASRPQDRQFILSSKKLLLSDSGFYLCAWSVLEGEKLFFGSGTQLSVL.